The table lists the clone carrying this TCR beta chain with a few counts. This sample is part of a study of blood T cells in healthy people across ages. Study background: When template switching was applied, about one barcoded beta molecule was captured per two T cells.

Primers used in a second PCR of roughly 6 to 11 cycles were a sample-barcoded 5' primer and a J-beta primer mix. Each cDNA molecule was tagged by a template-switch adaptor that had 12 random nucleotides. MiXCR, run by TCRdb on the 5' RACE reads, gives a single entry per CDR3 protein. Among about 800,000 distinct CDR3 sequences, around a quarter were seen once, and the ten largest hold 3% to 4.5%. Germline V lookup: CDR1 SEHNR, CDR2 FQNEAQ (reference sequence). The CDR3 is 15 amino acids. Trimming shortened V by 4 bases and J by 0 bases, and 11 bases separated the two germline ends. A minimum of 7 million PBMCs was isolated per sample. Another study also made use of these data, one on T cells of mothers and their children.

The sequence came from a boy between 10 and 17 years old in good health. The V and J genes are TRBV7-9 and TRBJ2-3, with D perhaps matching TRBD2 (5 bases). The material sequenced was blood. CDR3 in amino acids: CASSSKLGSTDTQYF. In DNA form, the CDR3 reads TGTGCCAGCAGCTCAAAACTAGGGAGCACAGATACGCAGTATTTT.